In its sample, the clone carrying this T cell receptor (beta chain) was seen many times. The antigen is unknown. There were healthy Caucasian individuals from Russia, aged roughly 6 to 90, serving as donors. Every participating donor contributed around 9.5 milliliters of peripheral blood through a draw. This entry belongs to a study of blood T cells in healthy people across ages. General study points: As age increased, TCR beta diversity per million T cells fell in a roughly linear fashion.

The authors ran a second PCR of roughly 6 to 11 cycles using a sample-barcoded 5' primer and a J-beta primer mix. Each CDR3 protein is one row after TCRdb ran MiXCR on the 5' RACE reads. This sample yields fewer than 2,000,000 distinct CDR3 sequences, of which about 32% are seen a single time; roughly 12% belongs to the top ten. J was trimmed by 4 bases and V by 1 base; bases with no gene match: 7. The CDR3 contains 16 residues. Germline V CDR1 and CDR2: SNHLY, FYNNEI. This receptor was taken from a young woman in good health. The specimen sequenced was blood. The chain is built from TRBV2 and TRBJ2-1; 7 bases are a match to TRBD2. The CDR3 nucleotides are TGTGCCAGCAGTGAAGTTCGCCTAGCGGTTTACAATGAGCAGTTCTTC. Encoded protein: CASSEVRLAVYNEQFF.